Shown below are 9 T cell receptor beta chains from a single sample sequenced in a study of radiotherapy plus CTLA-4 blockade in lung cancer. The protocol was immunoSEQ multiplex PCR, while the TCRdb copy is restricted to in-frame clones and leaves out a portion. This table has about 80,000 clones, approximately 83% appearing once. The source was peripheral blood, collected from a patient treated with radiotherapy plus ipilimumab. These receptors all stem from a human donor with non-small cell lung cancer who had a partial response to radiotherapy plus ipilimumab.

The chain joins TRBV27 to TRBJ1-1; 9 bases are shared with TRBD1. This CDR3 spans 13 amino acids. V was clipped by 6 bases and J by 6 bases; unmatched bases: 5. CDR1 and CDR2 from the germline V gene are MNHEY and SMNVEV (reference sequence). The CDR3 DNA follows: TGTGCCAGCAGACCGACAGGGGGTGCTGAAGCTTTCTTT. It translates to CASRPTGGAEAFF.

The chain uses TRBV30 and TRBJ2-7, with TRBD2 matching 16 bases. The CDR3 covers 16 residues. V lost 7 bases and J lost 5; bases outside the gene matches: 11. The V gene's germline CDR1 is GTSNPN and CDR2 SVGIG (reference sequence). CDR3 amino acids: CASTGTSGRGRDEQYF. In nucleotides, the CDR3 is TGTGCCTCCACAGGGACTAGCGGGAGGGGTAGGGACGAGCAGTACTTC.

The genes are TRBV9 and TRBJ2-1; D is ambiguous. This CDR3 has 14 residues. The germline V gene has CDR1 SGDLS and CDR2 YYNGEE. V was shortened by 3 bases and J by 0 bases, with 7 bases between the two germline ends. This chain's CDR3 is CASSAELSYNEQFF. The CDR3 region has the DNA TGTGCCAGCAGCGCCGAGCTCTCCTACAATGAGCAGTTCTTC.

V usage is TRBV28 and J usage is TRBJ1-2; TRBD1 matches 8 bases. The CDR3 runs to 15 residues. In germline, CDR1 is MDHEN, CDR2 SYDVKM. V lost 7 bases to trimming and J lost 4 bases; unmatched junction nucleotides: 11. The CDR3 protein is CASTTFPGGGYGYTF. CDR3 bases: TGTGCCAGCACTACTTTTCCAGGGGGCGGCTATGGCTACACCTTC.

In its sample, this clone was seen a few times. V gene TRBV19 combines with J gene TRBJ1-5; 7 bases line up with TRBD1. V shed 2 bases and J 3 bases; nucleotides not matched to a gene: 7. Germline values: CDR1 LNHDA, CDR2 SQIVND (reference sequence). CDR3 length: 16 amino acids. The CDR3 DNA is TGTGCCAGTAGTATACCCGCACAGGGGAACAATCAGCCCCAGCATTTT. This gives the protein CASSIPAQGNNQPQHF.

The genes are TRBV27 and TRBJ1-4; D gene unclear. V was pared by 4 bases and J by 7 bases, with 4 bases between. From germline, CDR1 is MNHEY and CDR2 SMNVEV (reference sequence). CDR3 length: 11 amino acids. CDR3 loop: CASSSGEKLFF. In DNA form, the CDR3 reads TGTGCCAGCAGTTCCGGTGAAAAACTGTTTTTT.

The chain uses TRBV18 and TRBJ2-2; no definite D call. V lost 4 bases and J 2 bases, leaving 8 bases between the germline ends. CDR3 length: 14 amino acids. The germline gives CDR1 KGHSH, CDR2 LQKENI. This CDR3 is CASSLDINTGELFF. As DNA, the CDR3 is TGTGCCAGCTCACTCGACATAAACACCGGGGAGCTGTTTTTT. The complete variable domain, with remaining parts taken from reference TRBV18 and TRBJ2-2, reads NAGVMQNPRHLVRRRGQEARLRCSPMKGHSHVYWYRQLPEEGLKFMVYLQKENIIDESGMPKERFSAEFPKEGPSILRIQQVVRGDSAAYFCASSLDINTGELFFGEGSRLTVL.

J is TRBJ1-3 and V is TRBV18, with D perhaps TRBD1 (6 bases). The germline V gene encodes CDR1 KGHSH and CDR2 LQKENI. The CDR3 totals 16 residues. The V and J ends lost 2 bases and 4 bases respectively, with 15 bases between them. CDR3 nucleotide sequence: TGTGCCAGCTCACCATTTACAGGGACGAAAGGAAACACCATATATTTT. As protein: CASSPFTGTKGNTIYF.

The chain joins TRBV18 to TRBJ2-7; D may be TRBD2 (6 bases). The CDR3 has 15 residues. V was cut by 1 base and J by 4 bases, with 14 bases left in between. Germline lookup yields CDR1 KGHSH and CDR2 LQKENI. The CDR3 bases are TGTGCCAGCTCACCACAGGAGGGAAAGGAGTACGAGCAGTACTTC. This translates into CASSPQEGKEYEQYF.